A single sample is the source of the 28 T cell receptor beta chains below, sequenced in a study of CD8 T cells in Susac syndrome. Random hexamers were used to reverse transcribe roughly 0.5 to 1 ug of RNA. A single record per CDR3 protein comes from TCRdb applying MiXCR to the immunoSEQ multiplex PCR reads. The sample lists around 190,000 distinct CDR3 sequences, 85% to 95% occurring once. Sequencing used CD4+ T cells from PBMCs. The receptors come from a human donor in good health.

V usage is TRBV20-1 and J usage is TRBJ1-1, with D hard to call. From germline, CDR1 is DFQATT and CDR2 SNEGSKA (reference sequence). V lost 6 bases to trimming and J lost 3 bases, with 11 bases between them. The CDR3 has 12 residues. CDR3 DNA: TGCAGTGCCAATGGAGGTCACACTGAAGCTTTCTTT. Its protein is CSANGGHTEAFF.

V usage is TRBV20-1 and J usage is TRBJ2-1; D remains unclear. Per the germline V gene, CDR1 is DFQATT and CDR2 is SNEGSKA (reference sequence). The CDR3 consists of 12 residues. Deletions cut 0 bases from V and 7 bases from J, with 7 bases between. The CDR3 loop is CSARDPLNEQFF. The CDR3 nucleotides are TGCAGTGCTAGAGATCCACTAAATGAGCAGTTCTTC.

The chain links TRBV29-1 to TRBJ2-7; D is unclear. Germline CDR1 and CDR2: SQVTM and ANQGSEA. CDR3 size: 11 residues. V was shortened by 4 bases and J by 3 bases, with 7 bases between the two germline ends. The CDR3 loop reads CSVGNRYEQYV. The CDR3 nucleotides are TGCAGCGTTGGTAACCGCTACGAGCAGTACGTC.

The chain carries TRBV20-1 and TRBJ2-5; D is possibly TRBD1 (6 bases). Trimming left V 5 bases short and J 5 bases short, with 18 bases between. Germline V gene lookup returns CDR1 DFQATT and CDR2 SNEGSKA (reference sequence). The CDR3 is 14 amino acids. The CDR3 spells CSAEVAGALETQYF. CDR3 sequence (DNA): TGCAGTGCTGAGGTGGCAGGGGCTCTTGAGACCCAGTACTTC.

In its sample, this clonotype was seen once. J is TRBJ1-3 and V is TRBV29-1, with D perhaps matching TRBD1 (5 bases). The CDR3 is made up of 12 amino acids. V lost 6 bases and J lost 6, with 12 bases in between. CDR1 is SQVTM, CDR2 ANQGSEA, per germline. The CDR3: CSVGVGENTIYF. CDR3 nucleotide sequence: TGCAGCGTAGGGGTTGGCGAAAACACCATATATTTT.

The chain carries TRBV3-1 and TRBJ1-2; D gene unclear. The germline gives CDR1 LGHDT, CDR2 YNNKEL (reference sequence). Between the trimmed V and J ends, which lost 1 base and 5 bases, there was a span of 8 bases. The CDR3 is 13 residues long. The CDR3 spells CASSQAPTYGYTF. In DNA, the CDR3 is TGTGCCAGCAGCCAAGCCCCCACATATGGCTACACCTTC.

The J gene is TRBJ2-2, the V gene TRBV7-9; a weak D match, TRBD1 (6 bases). Trimming took off 5 bases at V and 2 bases at J, with 18 bases between the two ends. Germline V gives CDR1 SEHNR, CDR2 FQNEAQ (reference sequence). This CDR3 comprises 17 residues. CDR3 loop: CASSREDSFLNTGELFF. CDR3 DNA: TGTGCCAGCAGCCGCGAGGACAGCTTCTTAAACACCGGGGAGCTGTTTTTT.

The chain links TRBV15 to TRBJ2-7; D may be TRBD2 (5 bases). The CDR3 spans 17 residues. V gave up 0 bases and J gave up 0 bases, with 15 bases separating them. CDR1 is LNHNV and CDR2 is YYDKDF in the germline V gene (reference sequence). CDR3 sequence: CATSRDSGKSYSYEQYF. As DNA, the CDR3 is TGTGCCACCAGCAGAGATTCCGGGAAATCCTACTCCTACGAGCAGTACTTC.

The J gene is TRBJ1-5, the V gene TRBV12-3 or TRBV12-4; a possible D gene is TRBD1 (5 bases). This CDR3 spans 12 amino acids. V was cut by 5 bases and J by 5 bases, with 7 bases left in between. For the CDR3, the DNA is TGTGCCAGCAGTGGGACCGATCAGCCCCAGCATTTT. Its protein product is CASSGTDQPQHF.

CDR3 sequence: CASSGQGEYNEQFF. Written as DNA, the CDR3 is TGTGCCAGCAGTGGACAGGGGGAATACAATGAGCAGTTCTTC. The rearrangement uses TRBV25-1 and TRBJ2-1; 9 bases line up with TRBD1. CDR3 length: 14 amino acids. The junction had 2 bases not matched to a gene; V was cut back by 4 bases and J by 4 bases. The germline CDR1 and CDR2 sequences are MGHDK and SYGVNS.

This clonotype appeared once. The gene calls are TRBV4-1 and TRBJ1-2; D is ambiguous. Germline V gives CDR1 MGHRA, CDR2 YSYEKL. The CDR3 is 15 residues long. Trimming cost V 8 bases and J 6 bases, with 22 bases left between them. CDR3 residues: CASRSLRHAADGYTF. The CDR3 DNA sequence: TGCGCCAGCCGTTCATTGAGACATGCGGCGGATGGCTACACCTTC.

The rearrangement joins TRBV20-1 to TRBJ2-7; unclear D gene. V lost 0 bases and J lost 0, with 12 bases in between. Germline loops: CDR1 DFQATT, CDR2 SNEGSKA (reference sequence). The CDR3 consists of 15 residues. The CDR3 sequence is CSARDGSKSSYEQYV. CDR3 DNA sequence: TGCAGTGCTAGAGATGGTTCAAAGTCCTCCTACGAGCAGTACGTC.

The chain recombines TRBV6-2 or TRBV6-3 with TRBJ1-5; D is perhaps TRBD1 (6 bases). This CDR3 is built from 16 residues. CDR1 and CDR2 from the germline V gene are MNHEY and SVGEGT. V lost 6 bases and J lost 1, with 16 bases in between. CDR3 sequence (DNA): TGTGCCAGCAGGGACAGTGCTGGATTAAGCAATCAGCCCCAGCATTTT. Translation: CASRDSAGLSNQPQHF.

V usage is TRBV2 and J usage is TRBJ1-2, with a weak D call TRBD1 (5 bases). Trimming removed 2 bases from V and 4 bases from J, with 14 bases in between. CDR1 is SNHLY, CDR2 FYNNEI, per germline. This CDR3 region has 15 residues. DNA of the CDR3: TGTGCCAGCAGTGAATACGGCAGGGAGAGCTATGGCTACACCTTC. It specifies CASSEYGRESYGYTF.

The chain combines TRBV12-3 or TRBV12-4 with TRBJ2-6, with D perhaps matching TRBD1 or TRBD2 (5 bases each). V lost 3 bases and J 2 bases, leaving 11 bases between the germline ends. This CDR3 contains 16 residues. In DNA form, the CDR3 reads TGTGCCAGCAGTTTCTGGGACCAACCTGGGGCCAACGTCCTGACTTTC. It codes for CASSFWDQPGANVLTF.

The CDR3 sequence: CSVEGDSETQYF. The CDR3 bases are TGCAGCGTAGAGGGGGATTCGGAGACCCAGTACTTC. The V and J genes are TRBV29-1 and TRBJ2-5; perhaps TRBD1 as D (6 bases). V lost 6 bases and J lost 5, with 13 bases in between. Germline V lookup: CDR1 SQVTM, CDR2 ANQGSEA. This CDR3 contains 12 residues.

The chain carries TRBV7-9 and TRBJ2-7; 7 nucleotides match TRBD2. V was pared by 4 bases and J by 3 bases, with 9 bases of the junction left unmatched. The CDR3 spans 15 residues. The germline V gene encodes CDR1 SEHNR and CDR2 FQNEAQ (reference sequence). DNA of the CDR3: TGTGCCAGCAGCTCAGCTGAAGGACTAGGCTACGAGCAGTACGTC. Encoded protein: CASSSAEGLGYEQYV.

The V gene is TRBV20-1, the J gene TRBJ2-3, with 14 bases lining up with TRBD2. V shed 5 bases and J 3 bases; nucleotides not matched to a gene: 4. CDR1 and CDR2 (germline): DFQATT, SNEGSKA (reference sequence). This CDR3 contains 15 residues. For the CDR3, the DNA is TGCAGTGCTGGACTAGCGGGAGGCCCGACAGATACGCAGTATTTT. It is translated as CSAGLAGGPTDTQYF.

The rearrangement joins TRBV13 to TRBJ2-5; 9 bases map to TRBD2. The germline CDR1 and CDR2 sequences are PRHDT and FYEKMQ (reference sequence). V lost 1 base, J lost 1 base, and 4 bases stayed unmatched. The CDR3 is 16 amino acids. CDR3 nucleotide sequence: TGTGCCAGCAGCTTAGCCCTTAGCGGGGGCCAAGAGACCCAGTACTTC. This sequence encodes CASSLALSGGQETQYF.

This chain joins TRBV5-4 and TRBJ2-7, with D perhaps assigned TRBD1 or TRBD2 (5 bases each). V was pared by 4 bases and J by 4 bases, with 18 bases between. The CDR3 consists of 15 residues. Germline-derived CDR1 and CDR2 are SGHNT and YYREEE (reference sequence). CDR3 nucleotides: TGTGCCAGCAGCGGGGGAGCGGCAGGAGCATACGAGCAGTACTTC. Protein: CASSGGAAGAYEQYF.

This chain uses TRBV12-3 or TRBV12-4 with TRBJ2-1; 7 bases map to TRBD1. After removal of 6 bases from V and 3 bases from J, the junction contained 5 bases not matched to a gene. The CDR3 is 14 residues long. The CDR3 bases are TGTGCCAGCAGGAGGGACAGATACTACAATGAGCAGTTCTTC. It is translated as CASRRDRYYNEQFF.

V usage is TRBV29-1 and J usage is TRBJ1-1; D is unresolved. CDR3 length equals 12 residues. Per the germline V gene, CDR1 is SQVTM and CDR2 is ANQGSEA. V lost 6 bases to trimming and J lost 3 bases, with 11 bases between them. This CDR3 reads CSVEPQDTEAFF. The DNA for the CDR3 is TGCAGCGTCGAGCCCCAGGACACTGAAGCTTTCTTT.

This sequence joins TRBV27 and TRBJ1-1, with D tentatively TRBD1 (5 bases). CDR1 is MNHEY, CDR2 SMNVEV, per germline (reference sequence). Trimming left V 3 bases short and J 3 bases short, with 14 bases between. This CDR3 contains 15 residues. The chain's CDR3 is CASSFLTGFDTEAFF. The CDR3 bases are TGTGCCAGCAGTTTCCTCACAGGATTCGACACTGAAGCTTTCTTT.

The chain has TRBV3-1 and TRBJ1-2; unclear D gene. Trimming took 1 base from V and 2 from J, leaving 8 bases between them. There are 14 residues in the CDR3. Germline V lookup: CDR1 LGHDT, CDR2 YNNKEL (reference sequence). CDR3 DNA: TGTGCCAGCAGCCAAGGCGAAGGAAACTATGGCTACACCTTC. It encodes CASSQGEGNYGYTF.

In regard to this clonotype: One end of the junction varies from germline; a read error may be responsible. The chain is built from TRBV7-2 and TRBJ2-7; no firm D call. The germline CDR1 and CDR2 sequences are SGHTA and FQGNSA. This CDR3 region has 13 residues. CDR3 in DNA: TGTGCCCGCAGCTTAAGTATCGTCTACGAGCAGTACTTC. Amino acids: CARSLSIVYEQYF.

The chain is built from TRBV27 and TRBJ2-5; 12 nucleotides match TRBD2. Per germline, CDR1 MNHEY and CDR2 SMNVEV (reference sequence). This CDR3 spans 19 amino acids. The junction had 15 bases not matched to a gene; V was cut back by 5 bases and J by 2 bases. The CDR3 is CASSRRRLAGALPQETQYF. The CDR3 bases are TGTGCCAGCAGTCGACGCCGACTAGCGGGGGCCCTACCACAAGAGACCCAGTACTTC.

The chain carries TRBV3-1 and TRBJ2-3; 7 nucleotides line up with TRBD2. Per the germline V gene, CDR1 is LGHDT and CDR2 is YNNKEL (reference sequence). The length of the CDR3 is 16 residues. The ends lost 1 base at V and 4 bases at J; junction bases unmatched: 8. The CDR3 region is CASSQALGGPADTQYF. The DNA of the CDR3 is TGTGCCAGCAGCCAAGCACTGGGAGGGCCGGCAGATACGCAGTATTTT.

The chain links TRBV30 to TRBJ1-1; D possibly corresponds to TRBD1 (6 bases). Germline lookup yields CDR1 GTSNPN and CDR2 SVGIG (reference sequence). V was pared by 4 bases and J by 0 bases, with 12 bases between. The CDR3 is 14 amino acids. The CDR3, as DNA: TGTGCCTGGAATAGGGACATATTGAACACTGAAGCTTTCTTT. Protein product: CAWNRDILNTEAFF.